The present entry profiles one T cell receptor beta chain with its context. What it recognizes is unknown. Antigen-specific CD4+ T cells were first expanded with viral peptide pools by the ViraFEST assay and only then sequenced. Subsequent to a culture period of more than 8 days, CD4+ T cells were isolated. The healthy vaccine recipients, who had no prior SARS-CoV-2 infection, showed negative nucleocapsid antibodies. Days 3 and 7 were when half the medium was replaced with IL-2 medium. The entry originates in a study of vaccination effects on CD4 cells after COVID-19. The CDR3 loop spans 14 amino acids. The junction had 8 bases not matched to a gene; V was cut back by 6 bases and J by 7 bases. Germline assignment: CDR1 MNHEY and CDR2 SVGAGI. Measured with immunoSEQ multiplex PCR; TCRdb has only the in-frame clones, and not every one. Found here are about 55,000 clones, approximately 70% of them singletons; the top ten hold approximately 16%.

J is TRBJ2-1 and V is TRBV6-5, with 8 positions matching TRBD1. This receptor was identified in a human donor who received a COVID-19 vaccine. Sequences were derived from CD4+ T cells from PBMCs cultured with SARS-CoV-2 spike peptides, sampled before COVID-19 vaccination. Here the CDR3 reads CASSLGQGRNEQFF. DNA for the CDR3: TGTGCCAGCAGCTTAGGACAGGGTAGGAATGAGCAGTTCTTC.